These T cell receptor beta chains were read from a single sample in a study of ipilimumab plus nivolumab after autologous stem cell transplantation. Profiling relied on immunoSEQ multiplex PCR, and the TCRdb table lists in-frame clones only, not all of them. The sample records tens of thousands of clones, around 92% being singletons. The starting material was PBMCs, obtained in a trial of ipilimumab plus nivolumab as post-transplant consolidation. All receptors derive from a male donor with multiple myeloma. CDR3s include the opening cysteine and the closing phenylalanine or tryptophan. Fields, in order: D gene, clone size, J gene, V gene, CDR3 protein, CDR3 DNA. A D gene is named only where the DNA matches it firmly. Part of the rows lack a size; the others show once, few, many or a class for expanded clones.

D gene: .; clone size: .; J gene: TRBJ2-5; V gene: TRBV25-1; CDR3 protein: CASSESRGQETQYF; CDR3 DNA: TGTGCCAGCAGTGAATCTCGGGGCCAAGAGACCCAGTACTTC
D gene: .; clone size: .; J gene: TRBJ1-4; V gene: TRBV6-1; CDR3 protein: CASSGRDEVGEKLFF; CDR3 DNA: TGTGCCAGCAGTGGCCGGGACGAAGTAGGTGAAAAACTGTTTTTT
D gene: .; clone size: .; J gene: TRBJ2-7; V gene: TRBV4-3; CDR3 protein: CASSQDGTPCPYEQYF; CDR3 DNA: TGCGCCAGCAGCCAAGATGGAACACCCTGCCCATACGAGCAGTACTTC
D gene: .; clone size: .; J gene: TRBJ1-6; V gene: TRBV4-3; CDR3 protein: CASSRGPDSYNSPLHF; CDR3 DNA: TGCGCCAGCAGCCGGGGACCGGACTCCTATAATTCACCCCTCCACTTT
D gene: .; clone size: once; J gene: TRBJ2-6; V gene: TRBV7-8; CDR3 protein: CASSLRGGSGANVLTF; CDR3 DNA: TGTGCCAGCAGCCTAAGGGGGGGCTCTGGGGCCAACGTCCTGACTTTC
D gene: .; clone size: .; J gene: TRBJ2-5; V gene: TRBV15; CDR3 protein: CATSRVNYHKMETQYF; CDR3 DNA: TGTGCCACCAGCAGAGTTAACTACCACAAAATGGAGACCCAGTACTTC
D gene: .; clone size: .; J gene: TRBJ1-3; V gene: TRBV6-6; CDR3 protein: CASEFRQGSGNTIYF; CDR3 DNA: TGTGCCAGCGAATTCCGGCAGGGCTCTGGAAACACCATATATTTT
D gene: TRBD2; clone size: .; J gene: TRBJ2-1; V gene: TRBV6-4; CDR3 protein: CASRTSCFSYNEQFF; CDR3 DNA: TGTGCCAGCAGGACTAGCTGCTTCTCCTACAATGAGCAGTTCTTC
D gene: .; clone size: .; J gene: TRBJ2-1; V gene: TRBV9; CDR3 protein: CASSVGRGPRSYNEQFF; CDR3 DNA: TGTGCCAGCAGCGTAGGTCGGGGACCCCGCTCCTACAATGAGCAGTTCTTC
D gene: .; clone size: once; J gene: TRBJ2-7; V gene: TRBV28; CDR3 protein: CASTKGDEQYF; CDR3 DNA: TGTGCCAGCACCAAGGGGGACGAGCAGTACTTC
D gene: .; clone size: .; J gene: TRBJ1-1; V gene: TRBV29-1; CDR3 protein: CSARRTMNTEAFF; CDR3 DNA: TGCAGCGCCCGAAGGACCATGAACACTGAAGCTTTCTTT
D gene: TRBD2; clone size: .; J gene: TRBJ2-3; V gene: TRBV27; CDR3 protein: CASSLSARLAPGTDTQYF; CDR3 DNA: TGTGCCAGCAGTTTATCCGCTCGACTAGCACCCGGCACAGATACGCAGTATTTT
D gene: .; clone size: once; J gene: TRBJ2-1; V gene: TRBV4-3; CDR3 protein: CASSHPADSLPRRQFF; CDR3 DNA: TGCGCCAGCAGCCACCCGGCAGACAGTCTCCCCAGACGGCAGTTCTTC
D gene: TRBD1; clone size: .; J gene: TRBJ2-7; V gene: TRBV9; CDR3 protein: CASGTGGYEQYF; CDR3 DNA: TGTGCCAGTGGGACAGGGGGCTACGAGCAGTACTTC
D gene: .; clone size: .; J gene: TRBJ1-1; V gene: TRBV19; CDR3 protein: CASLGQGNTEAFF; CDR3 DNA: TGTGCCAGTTTGGGGCAGGGGAACACTGAAGCTTTCTTT
D gene: TRBD2; clone size: .; J gene: TRBJ2-3; V gene: TRBV18; CDR3 protein: CASSRLGTSGSTDTQYF; CDR3 DNA: TGTGCCAGCTCACGCCTTGGGACTAGCGGGAGCACAGATACGCAGTATTTT
D gene: .; clone size: .; J gene: TRBJ2-2; V gene: TRBV27; CDR3 protein: CASSLSGLTGELFF; CDR3 DNA: TGTGCCAGCAGTTTATCGGGTCTTACCGGGGAGCTGTTTTTT
D gene: .; clone size: .; J gene: TRBJ2-7; V gene: TRBV19; CDR3 protein: CASSPQTNEQYF; CDR3 DNA: TGTGCCAGTAGTCCCCAGACGAACGAGCAGTACTTC
D gene: .; clone size: .; J gene: TRBJ2-7; V gene: TRBV4-3; CDR3 protein: CASSQGLGSYEQYF; CDR3 DNA: TGCGCCAGCAGCCAAGGACTAGGCTCCTACGAGCAGTACTTC
D gene: TRBD1; clone size: .; J gene: TRBJ2-3; V gene: TRBV4-2; CDR3 protein: CASSPDRGRSISADTQYF; CDR3 DNA: TGTGCCAGCAGCCCCGACAGGGGGCGTTCTATCTCGGCAGATACGCAGTATTTT
D gene: .; clone size: .; J gene: TRBJ2-1; V gene: TRBV27; CDR3 protein: CASRFSGASNEQFF; CDR3 DNA: TGTGCCAGCAGGTTCTCGGGGGCCAGCAATGAGCAGTTCTTC
D gene: .; clone size: .; J gene: TRBJ2-4; V gene: TRBV19; CDR3 protein: CASAITGFDKNIQYF; CDR3 DNA: TGTGCCAGTGCTATTACAGGGTTTGACAAAAACATTCAGTACTTC
D gene: .; clone size: .; J gene: TRBJ2-3; V gene: TRBV4-3; CDR3 protein: CASSRGPGLSTDTQYF; CDR3 DNA: TGCGCCAGCAGCCGTGGTCCGGGACTCAGCACAGATACGCAGTATTTT
D gene: TRBD1; clone size: .; J gene: TRBJ1-2; V gene: TRBV28; CDR3 protein: CASSSPGTGTGFYGYTF; CDR3 DNA: TGTGCCAGCAGTTCTCCCGGGACAGGGACTGGATTCTATGGCTACACCTTC
D gene: TRBD2; clone size: .; J gene: TRBJ2-2; V gene: TRBV18; CDR3 protein: CASSGTSGQELFF; CDR3 DNA: TGTGCCAGCTCAGGGACTAGCGGCCAGGAGCTGTTTTTT
D gene: TRBD2; clone size: .; J gene: TRBJ2-5; V gene: TRBV11-3; CDR3 protein: CASSPGLAGTGETQYF; CDR3 DNA: TGTGCCAGCAGCCCGGGACTAGCGGGAACCGGGGAGACCCAGTACTTC
D gene: .; clone size: .; J gene: TRBJ2-7; V gene: TRBV7-3; CDR3 protein: CASSSGPERGYEQYF; CDR3 DNA: TGTGCCAGCAGCTCCGGGCCGGAAAGGGGGTACGAGCAGTACTTC
D gene: .; clone size: .; J gene: TRBJ1-3; V gene: TRBV7-9; CDR3 protein: CASLRGPGYGGNTIYF; CDR3 DNA: TGTGCCAGCCTCCGGGGACCGGGGTATGGTGGAAACACCATATATTTT
D gene: .; clone size: .; J gene: TRBJ2-1; V gene: TRBV19; CDR3 protein: CASSITGLAVEQFF; CDR3 DNA: TGTGCCAGTAGTATAACGGGCCTCGCGGTTGAGCAGTTCTTC
D gene: .; clone size: medium-sized; J gene: TRBJ2-1; V gene: TRBV27; CDR3 protein: CASSPWQYNEQFF; CDR3 DNA: TGTGCCAGCAGCCCTTGGCAATACAATGAGCAGTTCTTC
D gene: TRBD2; clone size: .; J gene: TRBJ2-7; V gene: TRBV6-4; CDR3 protein: CASSCAGGPSEQYF; CDR3 DNA: TGTGCCAGCAGTTGTGCGGGAGGGCCCAGCGAGCAGTACTTC
D gene: TRBD2; clone size: .; J gene: TRBJ2-5; V gene: TRBV7-3; CDR3 protein: CASSTFGGAEETQYF; CDR3 DNA: TGTGCCAGCAGCACCTTCGGGGGGGCCGAGGAGACCCAGTACTTC
D gene: TRBD1; clone size: once; J gene: TRBJ2-5; V gene: TRBV18; CDR3 protein: CASSPKQGSTQYF; CDR3 DNA: TGTGCCAGCTCACCGAAACAGGGGTCGACCCAGTACTTC
D gene: TRBD2; clone size: .; J gene: TRBJ2-7; V gene: TRBV11-1; CDR3 protein: CASTGGYEQYF; CDR3 DNA: TGTGCCAGCACGGGGGGGTACGAGCAGTACTTC